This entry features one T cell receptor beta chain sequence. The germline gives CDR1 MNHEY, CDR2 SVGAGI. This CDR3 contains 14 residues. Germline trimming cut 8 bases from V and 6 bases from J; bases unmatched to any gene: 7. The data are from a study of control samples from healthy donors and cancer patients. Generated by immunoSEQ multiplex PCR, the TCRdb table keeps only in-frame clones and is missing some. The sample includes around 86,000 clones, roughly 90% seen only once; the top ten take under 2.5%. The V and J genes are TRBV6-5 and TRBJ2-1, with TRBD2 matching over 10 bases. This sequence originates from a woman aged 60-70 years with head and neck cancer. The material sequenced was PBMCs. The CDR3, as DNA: TGTGCCAGCCGTAGGGGACTAGCGCCCAATGAGCAGTTCTTC. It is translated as CASRRGLAPNEQFF.